The 5 T cell receptor beta chains reported below all come from one sample, sequenced in a study of OX40 agonist ivuxolimab in advanced cancers. The data were produced by immunoSEQ multiplex PCR, yet TCRdb's version contains in-frame clones alone and is incomplete. Among roughly 93,000 clones listed, roughly nine tenths were seen once. Material: CD4+ or CD8+ T cells sorted from blood, obtained in a trial of the OX40 agonist ivuxolimab. The receptors here all came from an adult with an advanced solid tumor such as melanoma, head and neck, liver or kidney cancer.

In this sample, this clone turned up once. The chain uses TRBV19 and TRBJ1-4; tentative D call: TRBD1 (5 bases). Trimming shortened V by 2 bases and J by 8 bases, and 21 bases separated the two germline ends. The CDR3 has 17 residues. Per the germline V gene, CDR1 is LNHDA and CDR2 is SQIVND (reference sequence). DNA of the CDR3: TGTGCCAGTAGTATACCCCGCCGGAATTCGGGGGAAGAAAAACTGTTTTTT. Its protein product is CASSIPRRNSGEEKLFF.

The genes are TRBV5-6 and TRBJ2-2; D unresolved. The CDR3 is made up of 18 amino acids. Germline loops: CDR1 SGHDT, CDR2 YYEEEE. V lost 3 bases to trimming and J lost 3 bases, with 21 bases between them. The CDR3 DNA sequence: TGTGCCAGCAGCTCTCCCCTCCCCCGGAACCGGGACACCGGGGAGCTGTTTTTT. Its translation: CASSSPLPRNRDTGELFF. The whole variable domain, filled in from reference TRBV5-6 and TRBJ2-2, reads DAGVTQSPTHLIKTRGQQVTLRCSPKSGHDTVSWYQQALGQGPQFIFQYYEEEERQRGNFPDRFSGHQFPNYSSELNVNALLLGDSALYLCASSSPLPRNRDTGELFFGEGSRLTVL.

This clone was picked up one time. The chain uses TRBV5-4 and TRBJ2-2, with D possibly TRBD1 on 6 matching bases. V lost 3 bases and J 4 bases, leaving 16 bases between the germline ends. CDR3 length equals 16 residues. Germline loops: CDR1 SGHNT, CDR2 YYREEE (reference sequence). CDR3 sequence reads: CASSSPPLGATGELFF. The CDR3 coding sequence is TGTGCCAGCAGCTCCCCCCCTCTGGGGGCCACCGGGGAGCTGTTTTTT. The variable domain in full, completed from reference TRBV5-4 and TRBJ2-2, reads ETGVTQSPTHLIKTRGQQVTLRCSSQSGHNTVSWYQQALGQGPQFIFQYYREEENGRGNFPPRFSGLQFPNYSSELNVNALELDDSALYLCASSSPPLGATGELFFGEGSRLTVL.

The genes are TRBV10-3 and TRBJ1-4, with 8 bases matching TRBD1. This CDR3 has 14 amino acids. Trimming cost V 4 bases and J 8 bases; bases outside gene matches: 6. Germline CDR1 is ENHRY and CDR2 is SYGVKD. CDR3 DNA: TGTGCCATCAGTGGAGACAGGGGTTCCGAAAAACTGTTTTTT. This translates into CAISGDRGSEKLFF.

The gene calls are TRBV11-2 and TRBJ1-2; 7 positions agree with TRBD1. The CDR3 has 15 amino acids. Germline lookup yields CDR1 SGHAT and CDR2 FQNNGV. With V trimmed by 5 bases and J by 8 bases, 14 bases remained unmatched. The CDR3: CASSLRGPSPGGYTF. The DNA for the CDR3 is TGTGCCAGCAGCCTTAGGGGGCCCAGTCCGGGAGGCTACACCTTC.